This T cell receptor beta chain is drawn from a study of T-cell reconstitution after alpha-beta-depleted transplantation in children. Unique molecular identifiers featured in how the TCRbeta library was prepared. Using its own MiXCR run on the PCR reads, TCRdb lists one record per CDR3 protein. In the table there are almost 400,000 distinct CDR3 sequences, 20% of which are singletons. Trimming cost V 4 bases and J 2 bases, with 16 bases left between them. In germline, CDR1 is SGHRS, CDR2 YFSETQ. The CDR3 is 16 residues long. The sequence derives from a human donor who donated a stem cell graft to a child with acute myeloid leukemia. The source material was PBMCs from the stem cell graft donor, sampled from the stem cell graft. The J gene is TRBJ2-1, the V gene TRBV5-1, with no clear D. CDR3 region: CASSTLERMPYNEQFF. CDR3 nucleotides: TGCGCCAGCAGCACTCTAGAGAGGATGCCCTACAATGAGCAGTTCTTC.